Shown below are 2 T cell receptor beta chains from a single sample sequenced in a study of PD-1 blockade in classical Hodgkin lymphoma (dated by TCRdb to between 2020 and 2021). This specimen's time point label, interpreted: cycle 1 day 1 (C1D1), immediately before nivolumab initiation. All trial patients had relapsed after autologous stem cell transplantation, with cohorts A, B and C differing in prior brentuximab vedotin exposure. The library was produced with the immunoSEQ multiplex PCR assay. What TCRdb holds here is the immuneACCESS table cut down to in-frame rearrangements. Part of the clones is not present; checked against another copy, under half of the missing clones reflect an unresolved V gene, and the others are unexplained. Within this sample are approximately 10,000 clones, with about 88% of them counted one time only. The ten largest make up approximately 28% of the sample. The material was peripheral blood mononuclear cells (PBMCs), obtained at baseline. The receptors derive from a human donor with classical Hodgkin lymphoma.

This chain uses TRBV19 with TRBJ1-6, with D maybe TRBD1 (6 bases). The CDR3 has 15 amino acids. In germline, CDR1 is LNHDA, CDR2 SQIVND (reference sequence). V was cut by 8 bases and J by 9 bases, with 20 bases left in between. Written as DNA, the CDR3 is TGTGCCAGTTGCCACCGGACAGAAATCCCTTCACCCCTCCACTTT. It codes for CASCHRTEIPSPLHF.

The chain employs TRBV11-3 and TRBJ2-2; D ambiguous. CDR1 is SGHNT, CDR2 YENEEA, per germline. Trimming took 3 bases from V and 0 from J, leaving 11 bases between them. The CDR3 length is 16 residues. The DNA of the CDR3 is TGTGCCAGCAGCTTTAGCCCTCACACGAACACCGGGGAGCTGTTTTTT. Protein product: CASSFSPHTNTGELFF. Variable domain in full (rest from reference TRBV11-3 and TRBJ2-2): EAGVVQSPRYKIIEKKQPVAFWCNPISGHNTLYWYLQNLGQGPELLIRYENEEAVDDSQLPKDRFSAERLKGVDSTLKIQPAELGDSAVYLCASSFSPHTNTGELFFGEGSRLTVL.